Listed below are T cell receptor beta chains from one sample, sequenced in a study of control samples from healthy donors and cancer patients. Only in-frame clones appear in the TCRdb table, and some are missing; sequencing was by immunoSEQ multiplex PCR. The sample gives about 59,000 clones, roughly 90% of which show up once; roughly 1.6% is in the top ten. Sequencing input: PBMCs. All receptors derive from a man aged 40-49 years with colorectal cancer. Both conserved end residues are part of each CDR3. The D gene is left open where the match is weak. Not all rows give a size; the values are once, few, many and, for expanded clones, a class.

clone size	J gene	V gene	D gene	CDR3 DNA	CDR3 protein
NA	TRBJ1-3	TRBV18	NA	TGTGCCAGCTCACAAGGCTCGGCCCAAACTGGAAACACCATATATTTT	CASSQGSAQTGNTIYF
NA	TRBJ2-1	TRBV7-3	TRBD1	TGTGCCAGCAGCTCCGACCGGGACAGGGGGGGCAATGAGCAGTTCTTC	CASSSDRDRGGNEQFF
NA	TRBJ2-3	TRBV11-1	NA	TGTGCCAGCAGCTTAGATAGGACATACCACACAGATACGCAGTATTTT	CASSLDRTYHTDTQYF
NA	TRBJ1-1	TRBV2	NA	TGTGCCAGCAGGGGCAGGAATTTTAACACTGAAGCTTTCTTT	CASRGRNFNTEAFF
NA	TRBJ2-3	TRBV29-1	TRBD2	TGCAGCGTTCGGACTAGCGGGGGGGCCCCAGATACGCAGTATTTT	CSVRTSGGAPDTQYF
NA	TRBJ1-2	TRBV18	NA	TGTGCCAGCTCACCAACGACAGTATTTGGAGAGGGCTACACCTTC	CASSPTTVFGEGYTF
NA	TRBJ2-7	TRBV5-4	NA	TGTGCCAGCAGCTTGGATCCTGCCTACGAGCAGTACTTC	CASSLDPAYEQYF
NA	TRBJ2-7	TRBV19	TRBD2	TGTGCCAGTAGTATAGGGGACAGAAAGGGACTAGCGGACACCTACGAGCAGTACTTC	CASSIGDRKGLADTYEQYF
NA	TRBJ1-2	TRBV18	TRBD1	TGTGCCAGCTCACCGGGGACAGCCTCGGCCGGTTATGGCTACACCTTC	CASSPGTASAGYGYTF
NA	TRBJ1-1	TRBV5-1	NA	TGCGCCAGCAGCCCTGAGGGGCTTAGGGAAGCTTTCTTT	CASSPEGLREAFF
NA	TRBJ1-1	TRBV19	NA	TGTGCCAGTAGAATTCTGGGGCTATCCGAAGGAAAAGCTTTCTTT	CASRILGLSEGKAFF
NA	TRBJ1-5	TRBV12-3/TRBV12-4	NA	TGTGCCAGCAGCATGACAGAAAATCAGCCCCAGCATTTT	CASSMTENQPQHF
once	TRBJ2-7	TRBV7-6	TRBD2	TGTGCCAGCAGCTTCGGTCTAGCGGGGGAGACCTACGAGCAGTACTTC	CASSFGLAGETYEQYF
few	TRBJ1-5	TRBV6-6	NA	TGTGCCAGCAGTTACACACAGGGCTATAATCAGCCCCAGCATTTT	CASSYTQGYNQPQHF
once	TRBJ2-2	TRBV6-5	TRBD1	TGTGCCAGCAGTTCCCCGACAGGGGTTCCCGGGGAGCTGTTTTTT	CASSSPTGVPGELFF
NA	TRBJ2-7	TRBV2	NA	TGTGCCAGCAGTGAGAGAAAGAACGAGCAGTACTTC	CASSERKNEQYF
few	TRBJ2-3	TRBV6-5	TRBD1	TGTGCCAGCAGAGTTACAGGGGTATACACAGATACGCAGTATTTT	CASRVTGVYTDTQYF
NA	TRBJ2-4	TRBV9	TRBD2	TGTGCCAGCAGCGTAGCTAGCGGGGGTGCCAAAAACATTCAGTACTTC	CASSVASGGAKNIQYF
NA	TRBJ2-2	TRBV6-5	TRBD2	TGTGCCAGCACCGTGACTAGCGGTGCCACCGGGGAGCTGTTTTTT	CASTVTSGATGELFF
NA	TRBJ1-1	TRBV19	NA	TGTGCCAGTAACGAGAGGGGGTTCACTGAGGCTTTCTTT	CASNERGFTEAFF
NA	TRBJ1-2	TRBV28	NA	TGTGCCAGCAGCTTCAACAGGGTGCACACCTTC	CASSFNRVHTF
NA	TRBJ2-2	TRBV19	NA	TGTGCCAGTAGTATGGGGTCAGGGAGAATGTCCGGGGAGCTGTTTTTT	CASSMGSGRMSGELFF
few	TRBJ1-2	TRBV12-3/TRBV12-4	NA	TGTGCCAGCAGATTACAGGGTTTCTATGGCTACACCTTC	CASRLQGFYGYTF